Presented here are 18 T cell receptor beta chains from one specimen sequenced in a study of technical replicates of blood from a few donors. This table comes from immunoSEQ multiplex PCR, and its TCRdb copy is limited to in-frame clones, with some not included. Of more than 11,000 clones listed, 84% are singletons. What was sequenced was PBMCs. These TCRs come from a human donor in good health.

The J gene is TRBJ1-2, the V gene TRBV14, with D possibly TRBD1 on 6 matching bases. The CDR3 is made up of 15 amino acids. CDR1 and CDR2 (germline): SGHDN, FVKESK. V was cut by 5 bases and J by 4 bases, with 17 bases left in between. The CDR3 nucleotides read TGTGCCAGCAGCTCCGCTGGGGGCGGTGGCTATGGCTACACCTTC. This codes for CASSSAGGGGYGYTF.

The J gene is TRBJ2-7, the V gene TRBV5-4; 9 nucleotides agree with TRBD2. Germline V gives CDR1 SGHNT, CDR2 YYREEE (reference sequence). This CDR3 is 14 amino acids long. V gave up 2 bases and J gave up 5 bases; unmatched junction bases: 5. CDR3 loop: CASSLEVAGDEQYF. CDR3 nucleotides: TGTGCCAGCAGCTTAGAAGTAGCGGGAGACGAGCAGTACTTC.

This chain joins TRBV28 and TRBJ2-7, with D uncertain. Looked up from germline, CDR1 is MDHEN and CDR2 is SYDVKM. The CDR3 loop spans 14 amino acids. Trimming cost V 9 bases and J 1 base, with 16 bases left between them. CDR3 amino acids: CASSKPSRSYEQYF. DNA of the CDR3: TGTGCCAGTTCAAAACCCTCCAGATCCTACGAGCAGTACTTC.

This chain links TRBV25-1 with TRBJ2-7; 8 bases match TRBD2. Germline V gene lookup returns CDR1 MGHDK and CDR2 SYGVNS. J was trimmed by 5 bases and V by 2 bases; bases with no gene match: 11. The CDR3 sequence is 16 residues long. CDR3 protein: CASSEGGVAGQNEQYF. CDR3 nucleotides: TGTGCCAGCAGTGAAGGTGGGGTAGCGGGACAAAACGAGCAGTACTTC.

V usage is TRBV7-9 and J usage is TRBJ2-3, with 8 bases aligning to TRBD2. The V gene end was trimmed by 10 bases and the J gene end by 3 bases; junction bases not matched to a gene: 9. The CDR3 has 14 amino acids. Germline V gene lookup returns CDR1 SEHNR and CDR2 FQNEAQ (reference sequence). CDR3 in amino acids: CAKTPGLETDTQYF. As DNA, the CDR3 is TGTGCCAAAACGCCGGGACTAGAAACAGATACGCAGTATTTT.

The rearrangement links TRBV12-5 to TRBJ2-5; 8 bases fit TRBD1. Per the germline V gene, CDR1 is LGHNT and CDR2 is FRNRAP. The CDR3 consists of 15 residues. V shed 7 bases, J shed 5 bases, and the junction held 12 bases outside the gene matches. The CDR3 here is CASALTSRGLETQYF. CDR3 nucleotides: TGTGCTAGTGCCCTCACCAGCAGGGGGCTGGAGACCCAGTACTTC.

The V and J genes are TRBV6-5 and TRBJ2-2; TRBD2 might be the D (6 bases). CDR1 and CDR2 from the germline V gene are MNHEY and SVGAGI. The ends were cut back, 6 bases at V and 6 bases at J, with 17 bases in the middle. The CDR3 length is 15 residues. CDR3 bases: TGTGCCAGCAGCCGTCGGGACTCTGGCCCCGGGGAGCTGTTTTTT. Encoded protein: CASSRRDSGPGELFF.

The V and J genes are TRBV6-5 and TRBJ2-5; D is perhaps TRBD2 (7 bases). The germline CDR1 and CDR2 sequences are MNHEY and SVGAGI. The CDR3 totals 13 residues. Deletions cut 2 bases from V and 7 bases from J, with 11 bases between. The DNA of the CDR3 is TGTGCCAGCAGTTACGTGGGGGGGCGGACCCAGTACTTC. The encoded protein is CASSYVGGRTQYF.

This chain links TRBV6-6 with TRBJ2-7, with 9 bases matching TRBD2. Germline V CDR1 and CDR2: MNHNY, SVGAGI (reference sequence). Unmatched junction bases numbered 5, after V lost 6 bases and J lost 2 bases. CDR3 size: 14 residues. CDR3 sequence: CASRRLAETYEQYF. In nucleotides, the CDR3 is TGTGCCAGCAGACGACTAGCGGAGACCTACGAGCAGTACTTC.

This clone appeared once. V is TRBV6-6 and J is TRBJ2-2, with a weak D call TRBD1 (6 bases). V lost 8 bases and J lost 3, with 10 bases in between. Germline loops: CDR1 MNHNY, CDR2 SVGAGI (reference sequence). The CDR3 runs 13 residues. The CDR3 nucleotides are TGTGCCAGCGGACAGCGAGACACCGGGGAGCTGTTTTTT. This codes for CASGQRDTGELFF.

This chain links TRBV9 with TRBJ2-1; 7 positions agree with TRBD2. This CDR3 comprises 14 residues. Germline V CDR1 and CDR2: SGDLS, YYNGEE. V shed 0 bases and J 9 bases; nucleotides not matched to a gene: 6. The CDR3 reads CASSVAAGEFEQFF. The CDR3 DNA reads TGTGCCAGCAGCGTAGCCGCGGGAGAGTTTGAGCAGTTCTTC.

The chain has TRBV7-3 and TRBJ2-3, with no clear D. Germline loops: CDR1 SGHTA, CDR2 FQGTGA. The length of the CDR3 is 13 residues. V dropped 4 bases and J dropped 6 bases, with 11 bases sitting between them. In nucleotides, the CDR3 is TGTGCCAGCAGCTCCCCGAAAAGCGATACGCAGTATTTT. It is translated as CASSSPKSDTQYF.

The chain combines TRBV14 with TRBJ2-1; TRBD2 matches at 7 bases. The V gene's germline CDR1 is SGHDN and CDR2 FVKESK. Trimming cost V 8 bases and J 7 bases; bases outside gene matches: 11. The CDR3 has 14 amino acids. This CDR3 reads CASALEGGRNEQFF. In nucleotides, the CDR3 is TGTGCCAGCGCCTTGGAGGGAGGGAGGAATGAGCAGTTCTTC.

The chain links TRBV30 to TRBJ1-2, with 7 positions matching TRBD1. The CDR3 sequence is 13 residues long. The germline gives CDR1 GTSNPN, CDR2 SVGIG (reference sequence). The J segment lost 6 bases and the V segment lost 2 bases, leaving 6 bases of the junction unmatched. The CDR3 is CAWSWTGRDGYTF. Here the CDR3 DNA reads TGTGCCTGGAGTTGGACAGGACGGGATGGCTACACCTTC.

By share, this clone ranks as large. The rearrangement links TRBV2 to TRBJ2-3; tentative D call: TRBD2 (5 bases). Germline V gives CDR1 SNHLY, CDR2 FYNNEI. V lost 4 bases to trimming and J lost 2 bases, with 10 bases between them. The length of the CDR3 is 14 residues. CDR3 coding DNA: TGTGCCAGCAGTGCAGCGGAGACCACAGATACGCAGTATTTT. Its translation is CASSAAETTDTQYF.

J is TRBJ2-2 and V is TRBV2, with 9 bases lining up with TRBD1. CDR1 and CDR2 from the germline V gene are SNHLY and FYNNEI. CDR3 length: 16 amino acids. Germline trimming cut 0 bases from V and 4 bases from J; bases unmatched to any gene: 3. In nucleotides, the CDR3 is TGTGCCAGCAGTGAAGCGGGACAGGGATTCACCGGGGAGCTGTTTTTT. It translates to CASSEAGQGFTGELFF.

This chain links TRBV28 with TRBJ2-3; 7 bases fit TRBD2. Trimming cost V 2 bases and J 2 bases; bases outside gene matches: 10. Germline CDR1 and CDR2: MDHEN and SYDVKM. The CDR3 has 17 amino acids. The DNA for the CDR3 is TGTGCCAGCAGTTTACATGCCCGGAGCGGGACCACAGATACGCAGTATTTT. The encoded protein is CASSLHARSGTTDTQYF.

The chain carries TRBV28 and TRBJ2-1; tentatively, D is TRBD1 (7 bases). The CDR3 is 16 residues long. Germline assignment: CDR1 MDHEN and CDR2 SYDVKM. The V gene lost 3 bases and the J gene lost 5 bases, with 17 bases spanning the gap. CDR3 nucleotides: TGTGCCAGCAGTTTGGCGGGACAGACACCGCACAATGAGCAGTTCTTC. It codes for CASSLAGQTPHNEQFF.